This TCR beta chain was captured in a study of blood T cell repertoires in COVID-19. About the research overall: Collection of acute and convalescent COVID-19 samples took place in the United States, Italy and Spain.

Germline CDR1 and CDR2: MNHNS and SASEGT. The CDR3 runs to 16 residues. The trim removed 4 bases at V and 10 bases at J, leaving 9 bases unmatched. In the authors' methods: Researchers report that nucleated cell counts were estimated from reference gene primer amplification. This table comes from immunoSEQ multiplex PCR, and its TCRdb copy is limited to in-frame clones, with some not included. That table supplies the V and J calls and clone size; D and trimming were determined from the DNA. The sample contains tens of thousands of clones, 81% of which appear only once. This receptor was identified in an elderly man with COVID-19, enrolled during active disease. The rearrangement joins TRBV6-1 to TRBJ2-1; 14 nucleotides align to TRBD2. The sample was peripheral blood. CDR3 sequence: CASSAQTSGGAREQFF. The CDR3 bases are TGTGCCAGCAGTGCCCAGACTAGCGGGGGGGCGAGGGAGCAGTTCTTC.